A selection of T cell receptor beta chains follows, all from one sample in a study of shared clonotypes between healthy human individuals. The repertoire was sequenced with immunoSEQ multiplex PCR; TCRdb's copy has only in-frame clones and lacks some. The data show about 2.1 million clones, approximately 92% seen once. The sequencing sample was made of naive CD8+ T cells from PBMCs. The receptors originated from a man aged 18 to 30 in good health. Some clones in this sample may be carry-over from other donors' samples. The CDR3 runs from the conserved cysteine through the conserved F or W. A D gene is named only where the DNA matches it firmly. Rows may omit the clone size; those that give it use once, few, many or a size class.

cdr3_nt: TGTGCCAGTAACCATTGGGACACCAAGGCCGGGGAGCTGTTTTTT
cdr3_aa: CASNHWDTKAGELFF
v_call: TRBV19
clone_size: few
j_call: TRBJ2-2
d_call: NA

cdr3_nt: TGTGCCAGTAGTTTGGTTTCGGCAGTCGAAGCTTTCTTT
cdr3_aa: CASSLVSAVEAFF
v_call: TRBV19
clone_size: NA
j_call: TRBJ1-1
d_call: NA

cdr3_nt: TGTGCCAGCAGCATCGACAGTTCCTTGACGTATGGCTACACCTTC
cdr3_aa: CASSIDSSLTYGYTF
v_call: TRBV7-9
clone_size: NA
j_call: TRBJ1-2
d_call: NA

cdr3_nt: TGTGCCAGCAGCTTTATTTCCGGCGGGACGGCCTACAATGAGCAGTTCTTC
cdr3_aa: CASSFISGGTAYNEQFF
v_call: TRBV7-6
clone_size: NA
j_call: TRBJ2-1
d_call: NA

cdr3_nt: TGTGCCAGCAGCTTATCCGGAGAGCGACTAGCGGGCGCCATGGTGAAGACAGATACGCAGTATTTT
cdr3_aa: CASSLSGERLAGAMVKTDTQYF
v_call: TRBV7-3
clone_size: NA
j_call: TRBJ2-3
d_call: TRBD2

cdr3_nt: TGCGCCAGCAGCTTGGCCCTCAGCGTAACTAGCGGGAGGGAGACCCAGTACTTC
cdr3_aa: CASSLALSVTSGRETQYF
v_call: TRBV5-1
clone_size: NA
j_call: TRBJ2-5
d_call: TRBD2

cdr3_nt: TGTGCCAGCAGCGGGGGAGGGAGAGGTTCCTACGAGCAGTACTTC
cdr3_aa: CASSGGGRGSYEQYF
v_call: TRBV9
clone_size: NA
j_call: TRBJ2-7
d_call: TRBD2

cdr3_nt: TGTGCCAGCAGTTTTATAGGGGGAGTCTACGAGCAGTACTTC
cdr3_aa: CASSFIGGVYEQYF
v_call: TRBV27
clone_size: NA
j_call: TRBJ2-7
d_call: NA

cdr3_nt: TGTGCCAGCAGTTTAGCGGGAGGATCAGATACGCAGTATTTT
cdr3_aa: CASSLAGGSDTQYF
v_call: TRBV28
clone_size: NA
j_call: TRBJ2-3
d_call: TRBD2

cdr3_nt: TGTGCCAGCAGCTTAGCCCGGACAGGGTCCACTGAAGCTTTCTTT
cdr3_aa: CASSLARTGSTEAFF
v_call: TRBV11-1
clone_size: NA
j_call: TRBJ1-1
d_call: TRBD1

cdr3_nt: TGTGCCAGCAGCGTAGCTGGCTCCCCAAGACAATACTACGAGCAGTACTTC
cdr3_aa: CASSVAGSPRQYYEQYF
v_call: TRBV9
clone_size: once
j_call: TRBJ2-7
d_call: NA

cdr3_nt: TGTGCCAGCAGTTACACGAACACTGAAGCTTTCTTT
cdr3_aa: CASSYTNTEAFF
v_call: TRBV6-6
clone_size: few
j_call: TRBJ1-1
d_call: NA

cdr3_nt: TGTGCCAGCAGCCTCGGGTGGAATGAGCAGTTCTTC
cdr3_aa: CASSLGWNEQFF
v_call: TRBV4-2
clone_size: NA
j_call: TRBJ2-1
d_call: NA

cdr3_nt: TGCGCCAGCAGCCAGCTGGGAGAAGCTTTCTTT
cdr3_aa: CASSQLGEAFF
v_call: TRBV4-1
clone_size: few
j_call: TRBJ1-1
d_call: NA

cdr3_nt: TGTGCCAGCTCCCCGGACAGGACCCAGGAGGGCTACACCTTC
cdr3_aa: CASSPDRTQEGYTF
v_call: TRBV18
clone_size: NA
j_call: TRBJ1-2
d_call: TRBD1

cdr3_nt: TGTGCCAGCAGCCCCGTGGGATCCAGCAATCAGCCCCAGCATTTT
cdr3_aa: CASSPVGSSNQPQHF
v_call: TRBV2
clone_size: NA
j_call: TRBJ1-5
d_call: NA

cdr3_nt: TGCGCCAGCAGCAACTCGGGACAGATGACTACCTACGAGCAGTACTTC
cdr3_aa: CASSNSGQMTTYEQYF
v_call: TRBV5-1
clone_size: NA
j_call: TRBJ2-7
d_call: TRBD1

cdr3_nt: TGTGCCAGCAGCGTAGATGGGAAGTCCGGCGATACGCAGTATTTT
cdr3_aa: CASSVDGKSGDTQYF
v_call: TRBV9
clone_size: NA
j_call: TRBJ2-3
d_call: NA

cdr3_nt: TGTGCCAGTAGTATTGATGGCACTGAAGCTTTCTTT
cdr3_aa: CASSIDGTEAFF
v_call: TRBV19
clone_size: NA
j_call: TRBJ1-1
d_call: NA

cdr3_nt: TGTGCCATCAGTGAGTGGGGGGCAAGAGGAAACACCATATATTTT
cdr3_aa: CAISEWGARGNTIYF
v_call: TRBV10-3
clone_size: NA
j_call: TRBJ1-3
d_call: NA

cdr3_nt: TGTGCCAGCAGGCAGACAGGGGACTACGAGCAGTACTTC
cdr3_aa: CASRQTGDYEQYF
v_call: TRBV14
clone_size: NA
j_call: TRBJ2-7
d_call: TRBD1

cdr3_nt: TGTGCCAGCAGCCAGGAGGTGTACACTGAAGCTTTCTTT
cdr3_aa: CASSQEVYTEAFF
v_call: TRBV7-6
clone_size: NA
j_call: TRBJ1-1
d_call: NA

cdr3_nt: TGTGCCAGCAGCCCTATTCGGGAGTCACTGACAGATACGCAGTATTTT
cdr3_aa: CASSPIRESLTDTQYF
v_call: TRBV9
clone_size: once
j_call: TRBJ2-3
d_call: NA

cdr3_nt: TGTGCCAGCAGTGAAGCAAGGGCCGCGCTTGGAAACACCATATATTTT
cdr3_aa: CASSEARAALGNTIYF
v_call: TRBV6-1
clone_size: few
j_call: TRBJ1-3
d_call: NA

cdr3_nt: TGTGCCAGCTGGGGCCATAAAAATCAGCCCCAGCATTTT
cdr3_aa: CASWGHKNQPQHF
v_call: TRBV27
clone_size: NA
j_call: TRBJ1-5
d_call: NA

cdr3_nt: TGTGCCAGCAGCTTAAGACAGGGCCAAGAGACCCAGTACTTC
cdr3_aa: CASSLRQGQETQYF
v_call: TRBV7-9
clone_size: few
j_call: TRBJ2-5
d_call: TRBD1

cdr3_nt: TGTGCCAGCAGTACAGGGGGTGCCGCCGGGCCCCAGCATTTT
cdr3_aa: CASSTGGAAGPQHF
v_call: TRBV7-9
clone_size: NA
j_call: TRBJ1-5
d_call: TRBD1

cdr3_nt: TGTGCCAGCAGTTCCCCCGAGCGGGGACTTCACACAGATACGCAGTATTTT
cdr3_aa: CASSSPERGLHTDTQYF
v_call: TRBV27
clone_size: NA
j_call: TRBJ2-3
d_call: TRBD2

cdr3_nt: TGTGCCAGCAGCTCCTGGGACGGAACTTTCTATGGCTACACCTTC
cdr3_aa: CASSSWDGTFYGYTF
v_call: TRBV9
clone_size: NA
j_call: TRBJ1-2
d_call: NA

cdr3_nt: TGTGCCAGCAGCCAAGACAGGGTCACAGATACGCAGTATTTT
cdr3_aa: CASSQDRVTDTQYF
v_call: TRBV14
clone_size: NA
j_call: TRBJ2-3
d_call: NA

cdr3_nt: TGTGCCAGCAGCGTAGCTACAGGGGATGAGCAGTTCTTC
cdr3_aa: CASSVATGDEQFF
v_call: TRBV9
clone_size: NA
j_call: TRBJ2-1
d_call: TRBD1

cdr3_nt: TGTGCCAGCAGCCTTCCCCGCGGGAGGGCCACCTCCTACAATGAGCAGTTCTTC
cdr3_aa: CASSLPRGRATSYNEQFF
v_call: TRBV7-9
clone_size: NA
j_call: TRBJ2-1
d_call: TRBD2

cdr3_nt: TGTGCCAGCAGTCGGGACAGGGATATTGAAAAACTGTTTTTT
cdr3_aa: CASSRDRDIEKLFF
v_call: TRBV28
clone_size: once
j_call: TRBJ1-4
d_call: TRBD1

cdr3_nt: TGCAGCGCCGAAGGTCTCTGGCGGACCTCTGGGAATGAGCAGTTCTTC
cdr3_aa: CSAEGLWRTSGNEQFF
v_call: TRBV29-1
clone_size: NA
j_call: TRBJ2-1
d_call: NA

cdr3_nt: TGTGCCACCAGCATGGGCGGGAGCTCCTACAATGAGCAGTTCTTC
cdr3_aa: CATSMGGSSYNEQFF
v_call: TRBV15
clone_size: NA
j_call: TRBJ2-1
d_call: TRBD2

cdr3_nt: TGTGCCAGCAGTGAAGGGGGGCGAGGACCACCTGACGACACCCCCTTC
cdr3_aa: CASSEGGRGPPDDTPF
v_call: TRBV6-1
clone_size: NA
j_call: TRBJ2-7
d_call: NA

cdr3_nt: TGTGCCAGCAGCAGACTAGCCCGGGCAGATACGCAGTATTTT
cdr3_aa: CASSRLARADTQYF
v_call: TRBV7-2
clone_size: NA
j_call: TRBJ2-3
d_call: TRBD2

cdr3_nt: TGCGCCAGCAAACAGGGGGCTGGCAATGAGCAGTTCTTC
cdr3_aa: CASKQGAGNEQFF
v_call: TRBV5-1
clone_size: NA
j_call: TRBJ2-1
d_call: TRBD1

cdr3_nt: TGCGCCAGCAGCCTAGGGGGGGCCACTGAAGCTTTCTTT
cdr3_aa: CASSLGGATEAFF
v_call: TRBV5-1
clone_size: NA
j_call: TRBJ1-1
d_call: NA

cdr3_nt: TGTGCCAGCAGCGGCGGCTGGGGGGACACTGAAGCTTTCTTT
cdr3_aa: CASSGGWGDTEAFF
v_call: TRBV7-9
clone_size: NA
j_call: TRBJ1-1
d_call: NA

cdr3_nt: TGTGCCAGCAGTTATAAGCAGGGGGACGGCTACACCTTC
cdr3_aa: CASSYKQGDGYTF
v_call: TRBV6-5
clone_size: NA
j_call: TRBJ1-2
d_call: TRBD1

cdr3_nt: TGTGCCAGCAGTTACTCGTTTGCGGGGCTAAACACTGAAGCTTTCTTT
cdr3_aa: CASSYSFAGLNTEAFF
v_call: TRBV6-5
clone_size: NA
j_call: TRBJ1-1
d_call: NA

cdr3_nt: TGTGCCAGCAGCGATACAGGGGGGGACACCGGGGAGCTGTTTTTT
cdr3_aa: CASSDTGGDTGELFF
v_call: TRBV9
clone_size: NA
j_call: TRBJ2-2
d_call: NA

cdr3_nt: TGTGCCAGCAGTTTTTACAGGGTGGATAGTGAGCAGTTCTTC
cdr3_aa: CASSFYRVDSEQFF
v_call: TRBV2
clone_size: NA
j_call: TRBJ2-1
d_call: NA

cdr3_nt: TGTGCCAGCTGCAGTTTATTGAAAAATGAGCAGTTCTTC
cdr3_aa: CASCSLLKNEQFF
v_call: TRBV28
clone_size: NA
j_call: TRBJ2-1
d_call: NA

cdr3_nt: TGTGCCAGCAGCTTAGGGTTAGGTGAGCAGTTCTTC
cdr3_aa: CASSLGLGEQFF
v_call: TRBV7-3
clone_size: NA
j_call: TRBJ2-1
d_call: NA

cdr3_nt: TGTGCCAGCGGGGTATGGAGCACTGAAGCTTTCTTT
cdr3_aa: CASGVWSTEAFF
v_call: TRBV11-2
clone_size: NA
j_call: TRBJ1-1
d_call: NA

cdr3_nt: TGTGCCAGCAGTTACACCCGGACAGGGTTTACCTACGAGCAGTACTTC
cdr3_aa: CASSYTRTGFTYEQYF
v_call: TRBV6-5
clone_size: NA
j_call: TRBJ2-7
d_call: TRBD1

cdr3_nt: TGCGCCAGCAGCTTGGGTGACACCACAGATACGCAGTATTTT
cdr3_aa: CASSLGDTTDTQYF
v_call: TRBV5-1
clone_size: NA
j_call: TRBJ2-3
d_call: NA

cdr3_nt: TGTGCCAGCAGTGAATCCCACCGCACTGAAGCTTTCTTT
cdr3_aa: CASSESHRTEAFF
v_call: TRBV25-1
clone_size: NA
j_call: TRBJ1-1
d_call: NA

cdr3_nt: TGCAGCGTGGAAGGCAGTTATGGCTACACCTTC
cdr3_aa: CSVEGSYGYTF
v_call: TRBV29-1
clone_size: NA
j_call: TRBJ1-2
d_call: NA

cdr3_nt: TGTGCCAGCAGTACCCCCGGGACAGGGAACTATGGCTACACCTTC
cdr3_aa: CASSTPGTGNYGYTF
v_call: TRBV27
clone_size: NA
j_call: TRBJ1-2
d_call: TRBD1

cdr3_nt: TGCAGCGTCGCTACGGGCTATGGGGTTTTACGCGGGCAGTACTTC
cdr3_aa: CSVATGYGVLRGQYF
v_call: TRBV29-1
clone_size: NA
j_call: TRBJ2-7
d_call: NA

cdr3_nt: TGCGCCAGCAGCCAAGATCTGGGGGCTGAAAGGTCCGATGGCTACACCTTC
cdr3_aa: CASSQDLGAERSDGYTF
v_call: TRBV4-3
clone_size: NA
j_call: TRBJ1-2
d_call: NA

cdr3_nt: TGTGCCAGCAGCTCTACCGGGACAGGGTATGAAAAACTGTTTTTT
cdr3_aa: CASSSTGTGYEKLFF
v_call: TRBV7-6
clone_size: NA
j_call: TRBJ1-4
d_call: TRBD1

cdr3_nt: TGTGCCAGCAGCTTCGGGCAGGACTCCTACGAGCAGTACTTC
cdr3_aa: CASSFGQDSYEQYF
v_call: TRBV7-6
clone_size: NA
j_call: TRBJ2-7
d_call: NA